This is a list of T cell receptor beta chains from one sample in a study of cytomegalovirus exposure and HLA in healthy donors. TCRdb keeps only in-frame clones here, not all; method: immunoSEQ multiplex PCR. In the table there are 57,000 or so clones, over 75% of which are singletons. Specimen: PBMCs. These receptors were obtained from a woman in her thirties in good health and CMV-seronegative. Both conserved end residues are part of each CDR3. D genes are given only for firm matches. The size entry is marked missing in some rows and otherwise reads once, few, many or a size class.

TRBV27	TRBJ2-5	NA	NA	CASRRQGLGETQYF	TGTGCCAGCAGACGCCAGGGGTTGGGGGAGACCCAGTACTTC
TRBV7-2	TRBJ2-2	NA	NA	CASSLALAGELFF	TGTGCCAGCAGCTTAGCTCTCGCCGGGGAGCTGTTTTTT
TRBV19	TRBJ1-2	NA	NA	CASSFGYGYTF	TGTGCCAGTAGTTTCGGCTATGGCTACACCTTC
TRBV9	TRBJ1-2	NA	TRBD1	CASSGGQGNTF	TGTGCCAGCAGCGGGGGACAGGGAAACACCTTC
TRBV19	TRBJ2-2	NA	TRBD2	CASASVGRALFTGELFF	TGTGCCAGCGCCTCGGTCGGGAGGGCCTTGTTCACCGGGGAGCTGTTTTTT
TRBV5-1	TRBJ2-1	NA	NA	CASSSEPRVNEQFF	TGCGCCAGCAGCTCTGAACCCAGGGTCAATGAGCAGTTCTTC
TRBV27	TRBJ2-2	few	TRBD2	CASSFAGGGGTGELFF	TGTGCCAGCAGTTTTGCTGGCGGGGGGGGGACCGGGGAGCTGTTTTTT
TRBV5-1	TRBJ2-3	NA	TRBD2	CASSLGLAGETDTQYF	TGCGCCAGCAGCTTGGGACTAGCGGGAGAAACAGATACGCAGTATTTT
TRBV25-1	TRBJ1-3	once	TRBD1	CASTRTGTGNTIYF	TGTGCCAGCACTAGGACAGGGACGGGAAACACCATATATTTT
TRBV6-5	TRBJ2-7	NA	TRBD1	CASVGTGQYEQYF	TGTGCCAGCGTTGGGACAGGGCAGTACGAGCAGTACTTC
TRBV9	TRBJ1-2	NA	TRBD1	CASSNRDRDTSDGYTF	TGTGCCAGCAGCAATCGGGACAGGGACACCTCTGATGGCTACACCTTC
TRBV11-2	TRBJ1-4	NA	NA	CASSLRVDPGRVDEKLFF	TGTGCCAGCAGCTTACGAGTAGACCCCGGCAGGGTGGACGAAAAACTGTTTTTT
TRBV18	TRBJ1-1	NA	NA	CASSRNKNTEAFF	TGTGCCAGCTCCCGAAACAAGAACACTGAAGCTTTCTTT
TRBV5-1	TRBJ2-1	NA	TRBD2	CASSLITSGRGNEQFF	TGCGCCAGCAGCTTGATTACTAGCGGGAGGGGCAATGAGCAGTTCTTC
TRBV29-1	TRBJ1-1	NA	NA	CSVSTAHTEAFF	TGCAGCGTTTCGACAGCCCACACTGAAGCTTTCTTT
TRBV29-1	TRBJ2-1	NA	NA	CSVEGVLGDEQFF	TGCAGCGTCGAGGGGGTTCTTGGGGATGAGCAGTTCTTC
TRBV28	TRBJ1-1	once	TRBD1	CASRRQGGAEAFF	TGTGCCAGCAGAAGACAGGGGGGGGCTGAAGCTTTCTTT
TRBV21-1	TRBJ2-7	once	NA	CASSSTSDYEQYF	TGTGCCAGCAGCAGTACTAGCGACTACGAGCAGTACTTC
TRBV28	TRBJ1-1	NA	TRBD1	CASSPGGNTEAFF	TGTGCCAGCAGTCCAGGGGGGAACACTGAAGCTTTCTTT